This record concerns one T cell receptor (beta chain) sequence. The sample carries other DNA sequences with the same CDR3. With 0 bases clipped from V and 4 bases from J, the junction kept 4 bases outside the gene matches. Germline assignment: CDR1 MNHEY and CDR2 SVGAGI. The CDR3 is 15 residues long. These data originate in a study of blood T cell repertoires in COVID-19. Looking at the study overall: Sources were T cells, B-cell-depleted T cells, or PBMCs; the material itself was cDNA or gDNA.

Original analysis: The assay estimated nucleated cells by amplifying reference gene primers. The repertoire was sequenced with immunoSEQ multiplex PCR; TCRdb's copy has only in-frame clones and lacks some. V and J calls plus clone size are reproduced from that table; the DNA served to infer D and trimming. The sample lists about 270,000 clones, 70% to 90% seen once, with roughly 12% in the top ten. The source of this sequence is a woman aged 25 to 39 with COVID-19, enrolled during active disease. Input material: peripheral blood. The rearrangement joins TRBV6-5 to TRBJ2-7; 9 bases are shared with TRBD1. The CDR3 DNA reads TGTGCCAGCAGTTACTCGGACAGGGGACGGTACGAGCAGTACTTC. Amino acids: CASSYSDRGRYEQYF.